A selection of T cell receptor beta chains follows, all from one sample in a study of T-cell reconstitution after alpha-beta-depleted transplantation in children. Using its own MiXCR run on the PCR reads, TCRdb lists one record per CDR3 protein. The repertoire holds a few hundred thousand distinct CDR3 sequences, with approximately 20% as singletons. The material was PBMCs, mostly from graft donor cells, obtained 180 days after TCRalphabeta/CD19-depleted stem cell transplant. The receptors stem from a male patient aged 10 to 17 who had a stem cell transplant for acute lymphoblastic leukemia, so the T cells may come from the graft donor. Both conserved end residues are part of each CDR3. Each record gives: D gene, V gene, CDR3 length, J gene, clone size, CDR3 DNA, CDR3 protein. D genes are given only for firm matches. Rows give clone size only sometimes, using once, few, many, or a class for an expanded clone.

D: NA; V: TRBV28; length: 14; J: TRBJ1-4; size: NA; DNA: TGTGCCAGCAGTCGAGGGGGGGCCAATGAAAAACTGTTTTTT; CDR3: CASSRGGANEKLFF
D: TRBD1; V: TRBV7-9; length: 15; J: TRBJ2-5; size: NA; DNA: TGTGCCAGCAGCCCGAGACAGGGTTCACAAGAGACCCAGTACTTC; CDR3: CASSPRQGSQETQYF
D: TRBD1; V: TRBV24-1; length: 13; J: TRBJ2-3; size: few; DNA: TGTGCCACTGGGGACAGACTCACAGATACGCAGTATTTT; CDR3: CATGDRLTDTQYF
D: NA; V: TRBV27; length: 16; J: TRBJ2-5; size: NA; DNA: TGTGCCAGCAGTTTAGCGAGTAATCTCCTCCAAGAGACCCAGTACTTC; CDR3: CASSLASNLLQETQYF
D: TRBD2; V: TRBV7-3; length: 14; J: TRBJ2-7; size: many; DNA: TGTGCCAGCAGCTCTAACGGGGGGTCCTACGAGCAGTACTTC; CDR3: CASSSNGGSYEQYF
D: TRBD1; V: TRBV27; length: 14; J: TRBJ1-2; size: few; DNA: TGTGCCAGCAGTGAAACAGGGGAATGGATTGGCTACACCTTC; CDR3: CASSETGEWIGYTF
D: TRBD2; V: TRBV29-1; length: 13; J: TRBJ2-7; size: NA; DNA: TGCAGCGTTGGGGGGGGAAGGGCCTACGAGCAGTACTTC; CDR3: CSVGGGRAYEQYF
D: NA; V: TRBV25-1; length: 14; J: TRBJ1-5; size: NA; DNA: TGTGCCAGCAGTGGACAGCTCTCCAATCAGCCCCAGCATTTT; CDR3: CASSGQLSNQPQHF
D: NA; V: TRBV7-3; length: 13; J: TRBJ2-1; size: NA; DNA: TGTGCCAGCAGCTTGGGTAGGATAGGTGAGCAGTTCTTC; CDR3: CASSLGRIGEQFF
D: TRBD2; V: TRBV20-1; length: 12; J: TRBJ2-7; size: NA; DNA: TGCAGTGCCGAGGGACTAGTGTACGAGCAGTACTTC; CDR3: CSAEGLVYEQYF
D: TRBD2; V: TRBV27; length: 16; J: TRBJ2-1; size: many; DNA: TGTGCCAGCAGTTTACTGGGACTAGCGGGAGACAATGAGCAGTTCTTC; CDR3: CASSLLGLAGDNEQFF
D: NA; V: TRBV12-3/TRBV12-4; length: 16; J: TRBJ2-7; size: few; DNA: TGTGCCAGCAGTTCAGTTTCCTATGACATGTCCTACGAGCAGTACTTC; CDR3: CASSSVSYDMSYEQYF
D: TRBD2; V: TRBV7-8; length: 17; J: TRBJ2-1; size: NA; DNA: TGTGCCAGCAGCTTAGTTGTAGCGGGGGGGCCCTACAATGAGCAGTTCTTC; CDR3: CASSLVVAGGPYNEQFF
D: NA; V: TRBV11-1; length: 14; J: TRBJ2-5; size: NA; DNA: TGTGCCAGCAGCCTACCCGGGACCAGGGAGACCCAGTACTTC; CDR3: CASSLPGTRETQYF
D: TRBD1; V: TRBV10-3; length: 15; J: TRBJ2-7; size: few; DNA: TGTGCCATCAGTGAGGCTGGGACAGGGAACTACGAGCAGTACTTC; CDR3: CAISEAGTGNYEQYF
D: NA; V: TRBV7-9; length: 15; J: TRBJ2-1; size: NA; DNA: TGTGCCAGCATCACCGAGCGAGACGTGTACAATGAGCAGTTCTTC; CDR3: CASITERDVYNEQFF
D: TRBD2; V: TRBV10-3; length: 13; J: TRBJ2-1; size: few; DNA: TGTGCCACCCTAAGCGGGAGGGACAATGAGCAGTTCTTC; CDR3: CATLSGRDNEQFF
D: TRBD2; V: TRBV5-1; length: 17; J: TRBJ2-4; size: few; DNA: TGCGCCAGCAGCTCGACCGGACTAGCGGGAGTGAAAAACATTCAGTACTTC; CDR3: CASSSTGLAGVKNIQYF
D: TRBD2; V: TRBV30; length: 15; J: TRBJ2-4; size: few; DNA: TGTGCCTGGAGTGGTAGGCGGGGGACGGAAAACATTCAGTACTTC; CDR3: CAWSGRRGTENIQYF
D: TRBD2; V: TRBV3-1; length: 18; J: TRBJ2-1; size: few; DNA: TGTGCCAGCAGCCAACGGCGGCGGGGCGGGAGCGGCGGTAATGAGCAGTTCTTC; CDR3: CASSQRRRGGSGGNEQFF
D: NA; V: TRBV12-3/TRBV12-4; length: 14; J: TRBJ1-2; size: few; DNA: TGTGCCAGCAGTTTGGCAGGGTTTAACTATGGCTACACCTTC; CDR3: CASSLAGFNYGYTF
D: TRBD2; V: TRBV12-3/TRBV12-4; length: 15; J: TRBJ2-2; size: NA; DNA: TGTGCCAGCAGTTTAATAGCGGGAGCTACCGGGGAGCTGTTTTTT; CDR3: CASSLIAGATGELFF
D: NA; V: TRBV5-1; length: 15; J: TRBJ2-7; size: few; DNA: TGCGCCAGCAGCCCTTGGGGCAGGGCGAACTACGAGCAGTACTTC; CDR3: CASSPWGRANYEQYF
D: NA; V: TRBV6-5; length: 14; J: TRBJ2-2; size: NA; DNA: TGTGCCAGCAGTTACATTAGTGGGCCCGGGGAGCTGTTTTTT; CDR3: CASSYISGPGELFF
D: NA; V: TRBV12-3/TRBV12-4; length: 11; J: TRBJ1-2; size: few; DNA: TGTGCCAGCAGTTCCCCGGATGGCTACACCTTC; CDR3: CASSSPDGYTF
D: TRBD1; V: TRBV5-1; length: 14; J: TRBJ2-7; size: NA; DNA: TGCGCCAGCAGCTTGGTAACAGGGGGCCACGAGCAGTACTTC; CDR3: CASSLVTGGHEQYF
D: TRBD2; V: TRBV6-1; length: 16; J: TRBJ2-5; size: few; DNA: TGTGCCAGCAGCCACGGGGTAGCGGGGTACCAAGAGACCCAGTACTTC; CDR3: CASSHGVAGYQETQYF
D: TRBD2; V: TRBV9; length: 22; J: TRBJ2-4; size: few; DNA: TGTGCCAGCAGCGGGTCTTTATCCAACCGAATAGCGGGAGGGCCAAGGAGAAACATTCAGTACTTC; CDR3: CASSGSLSNRIAGGPRRNIQYF
D: TRBD2; V: TRBV27; length: 16; J: TRBJ2-1; size: few; DNA: TGTGCCAGCAGTTGCTCATCTCTAGCGGGAGTATATGAGCAGTTCTTC; CDR3: CASSCSSLAGVYEQFF
D: TRBD1; V: TRBV29-1; length: 14; J: TRBJ2-1; size: few; DNA: TGCAGCGTTCAGACAGGGGGCGCCCACAATGAGCAGTTCTTC; CDR3: CSVQTGGAHNEQFF
D: NA; V: TRBV5-1; length: 17; J: TRBJ2-2; size: NA; DNA: TGCGCCAGCAGCTTGGGGCCTAGGTGGTTCGACACCGGGGAGCTGTTTTTT; CDR3: CASSLGPRWFDTGELFF
D: NA; V: TRBV7-8; length: 11; J: TRBJ2-1; size: NA; DNA: TGTGCCAGCAGCCGCCCGGGAGAGCAGTTCTTC; CDR3: CASSRPGEQFF
D: NA; V: TRBV5-1; length: 14; J: TRBJ1-6; size: few; DNA: TGCGCCAGCTGTATGGGGGGGTCAAATTCACCCCTCCACTTT; CDR3: CASCMGGSNSPLHF
D: TRBD2; V: TRBV4-2; length: 16; J: TRBJ2-7; size: NA; DNA: TGTGCCAGCAGCCAAGCCCCACTAGCGGGAGGTAACGAGCAGTACTTC; CDR3: CASSQAPLAGGNEQYF
D: NA; V: TRBV6-5; length: 14; J: TRBJ2-7; size: few; DNA: TGTGCCAGCAGTTACTCGATTATACTAGTCGAGCAGTACTTC; CDR3: CASSYSIILVEQYF
D: TRBD2; V: TRBV19; length: 16; J: TRBJ2-2; size: NA; DNA: TGTGCCAGTATCCTACTAGCGGGAGTCCCCACCGGGGAGCTGTTTTTT; CDR3: CASILLAGVPTGELFF
D: NA; V: TRBV24-1; length: 16; J: TRBJ2-1; size: few; DNA: TGTGCCACCAGTGATCCTGGGGGCGGGAGTCGCAATGAGCAGTTCTTC; CDR3: CATSDPGGGSRNEQFF
D: TRBD1; V: TRBV20-1; length: 14; J: TRBJ1-5; size: NA; DNA: TGCAGTGCTAGAGTAACAGGGGGGAATCAGCCCCAGCATTTT; CDR3: CSARVTGGNQPQHF
D: NA; V: TRBV7-9; length: 12; J: TRBJ1-1; size: few; DNA: TGTGCCAGCAGCTTCGGGGTTGATGAAGCTTTCTTT; CDR3: CASSFGVDEAFF
D: NA; V: TRBV29-1; length: 14; J: TRBJ2-2; size: NA; DNA: TGCAGCTCCATAGCGGATGCGAACACCGGGGAGCTGTTTTTT; CDR3: CSSIADANTGELFF
D: NA; V: TRBV12-3/TRBV12-4; length: 11; J: TRBJ1-5; size: many; DNA: TGTGCCAGCAGTTTAGGACAATCTCAGCATTTT; CDR3: CASSLGQSQHF
D: NA; V: TRBV14; length: 16; J: TRBJ2-5; size: NA; DNA: TGTGCCAGCAGCCAAGATTGGCAAGGGCGGCGAGAGACCCAGTACTTC; CDR3: CASSQDWQGRRETQYF
D: NA; V: TRBV5-1; length: 14; J: TRBJ2-7; size: NA; DNA: TGCGCCAGCAGCTCCGATTTTAGAAGTTACGAGCAGTACTTC; CDR3: CASSSDFRSYEQYF
D: NA; V: TRBV6-2/TRBV6-3; length: 14; J: TRBJ2-5; size: few; DNA: TGTGCCAGCAGTTATCCGGGAACGGGGGAGACCCAGTACTTC; CDR3: CASSYPGTGETQYF
D: NA; V: TRBV7-2; length: 15; J: TRBJ2-2; size: few; DNA: TGTGCCAGCAGCTTAGCGTTTTCCAGTACCGGGGAGCTGTTTTTT; CDR3: CASSLAFSSTGELFF
D: TRBD1; V: TRBV20-1; length: 13; J: TRBJ1-1; size: many; DNA: TGCAGTGCTAGGGCAGGGGGAAACACTGAAGCTTTCTTT; CDR3: CSARAGGNTEAFF
D: TRBD2; V: TRBV25-1; length: 13; J: TRBJ2-1; size: few; DNA: TGTGCCAGCGGACTAGCGGGAGCCAATGAGCAGTTCTTC; CDR3: CASGLAGANEQFF
D: NA; V: TRBV20-1; length: 12; J: TRBJ2-7; size: few; DNA: TGCAGTGCAAACCCCTACGGGAACGAGCAGTACTTC; CDR3: CSANPYGNEQYF
D: NA; V: TRBV10-2; length: 13; J: TRBJ2-2; size: few; DNA: TGCGCCATCTTGGGAGTCAACACCGGGGAGCTGTTTTTT; CDR3: CAILGVNTGELFF
D: TRBD2; V: TRBV5-4; length: 17; J: TRBJ2-5; size: NA; DNA: TGTGCCAGCAGCAAGGGGACTAGCGGGAGGGCCGGAGAGACCCAGTACTTC; CDR3: CASSKGTSGRAGETQYF
D: TRBD2; V: TRBV7-2; length: 15; J: TRBJ2-7; size: NA; DNA: TGTGCCAGCAGCAGACCGACTAGCGGGCCCTACGAGCAGTACTTC; CDR3: CASSRPTSGPYEQYF
D: NA; V: TRBV3-1; length: 15; J: TRBJ2-5; size: medium-sized; DNA: TGTGCCAGCAGCCACTACAGAAGACAAGGGGAGACCCAGTACTTC; CDR3: CASSHYRRQGETQYF
D: TRBD1; V: TRBV7-9; length: 17; J: TRBJ2-7; size: few; DNA: TGTGCCAGCAGCACCCTCGGGACAGGGTTGAACCCCTACGAGCAGTACTTC; CDR3: CASSTLGTGLNPYEQYF
D: TRBD2; V: TRBV7-3; length: 14; J: TRBJ2-3; size: few; DNA: TGTGCCAGCAGCTTCGGGACTAGCGCAGATACGCAGTATTTT; CDR3: CASSFGTSADTQYF
D: NA; V: TRBV10-3; length: 15; J: TRBJ2-7; size: few; DNA: TGTGCCATCAGTGCGAGGAGGCTCAGCTCCTACGAGCAGTACTTC; CDR3: CAISARRLSSYEQYF
D: NA; V: TRBV5-4; length: 15; J: TRBJ1-2; size: NA; DNA: TGTGCCAGCAGCTTGGCCAGGGGAGATCGGAGTGGCTACACCTTC; CDR3: CASSLARGDRSGYTF
D: NA; V: TRBV5-6; length: 15; J: TRBJ2-1; size: few; DNA: TGTGCCAGCAGCTGGCCTTTCAGCTCCTACAATGAGCAGTTCTTC; CDR3: CASSWPFSSYNEQFF
D: TRBD2; V: TRBV12-3/TRBV12-4; length: 15; J: TRBJ2-1; size: NA; DNA: TGTGCCAGCAGTCTTCTAGCGGGAGGGCCAAGGGTGCAGTTCTTC; CDR3: CASSLLAGGPRVQFF